This section outlines one TCR beta chain sequence together with its context. What it binds is not known. These data come from a study of cytomegalovirus exposure and HLA in healthy donors. Study-level results: The listing of 160 or so TCR beta chains classed them as cytomegalovirus-associated.

Trimming took 5 bases from V and 0 from J; bases not matched to a gene: 6. The CDR3 has 17 residues. Germline-derived CDR1 and CDR2 are SGHVS and FNYEAQ. The PCR ran on 60 Vbeta and 13 Jbeta primers. The table came from immunoSEQ multiplex PCR; TCRdb's copy has only in-frame clones and leaves some out. The table includes approximately 140,000 clones, 75% to 80% detected once. This sequence originates from a woman in her fifties or sixties in good health and CMV-seronegative. The sequenced sample consisted of PBMCs. The chain uses TRBV7-6 and TRBJ2-2; 10 bases are shared with TRBD2. CDR3 loop: CASSPWTSGANTGELFF. CDR3 coding DNA: TGTGCCAGCAGCCCCTGGACTAGCGGTGCGAACACCGGGGAGCTGTTTTTT.